The 7 T cell receptor beta chains listed next were all sequenced from one sample in a study of technical replicates of blood from several donors. Assay: immunoSEQ multiplex PCR; the TCRdb copy retains only in-frame clones and omits some. The sample holds 75,000 to 95,000 clones, 85% to 95% seen once. Sequenced input: T cells isolated from PBMCs. The origin of the receptors is a human donor in good health.

The chain links TRBV6-5 to TRBJ2-5, with a tentative D call TRBD2 (5 bases). Trimming left V 6 bases short and J 7 bases short, with 12 bases between. The CDR3 has 12 residues. Germline V lookup: CDR1 MNHEY, CDR2 SVGAGI. The CDR3 sequence is CASSQLEGTQYF. The DNA of the CDR3 is TGTGCCAGCAGCCAGCTCGAGGGGACCCAGTACTTC.

This chain links TRBV29-1 with TRBJ2-1, with TRBD2 matching 7 bases. The CDR3 length is 16 residues. Trimming cost V 6 bases and J 2 bases; bases outside gene matches: 13. The germline CDR1 and CDR2 sequences are SQVTM and ANQGSEA. CDR3 bases: TGCAGCGTCCTGAACCGGGGGACTAAGCCCTACAATGAGCAGTTCTTC. Amino acids: CSVLNRGTKPYNEQFF.

The chain is built from TRBV4-1 and TRBJ2-2; D remains unclear. The V gene lost 6 bases and the J gene lost 4 bases, with 18 bases spanning the gap. CDR3 length: 16 amino acids. CDR1 and CDR2 from the germline V gene are MGHRA and YSYEKL. This CDR3 is CASRTNVDPGTGELFF. CDR3 sequence (DNA): TGCGCCAGCAGGACCAACGTCGACCCGGGCACCGGGGAGCTGTTTTTT.

The chain uses TRBV27 and TRBJ2-5; TRBD1 matches 9 bases. This CDR3 contains 15 residues. With V trimmed by 5 bases and J by 1 base, 5 bases remained unmatched. CDR1 and CDR2 from the germline V gene are MNHEY and SMNVEV (reference sequence). The CDR3 loop reads CASSKGQGSQETQYF. The DNA for the CDR3 is TGTGCCAGCAGTAAAGGACAGGGGAGCCAAGAGACCCAGTACTTC.

The chain has TRBV18 and TRBJ1-5; D uncertain. Germline V gene sequence: CDR1 KGHSH, CDR2 LQKENI. The CDR3 is made up of 13 amino acids. Trimming left V 2 bases short and J 7 bases short, with 9 bases between. The CDR3 spells CASSPADRQPQHF. Written as DNA, the CDR3 is TGTGCCAGCTCACCAGCCGATCGGCAGCCCCAGCATTTT.

The CDR3 sequence is CASSTGQDIIYGYTF. The DNA for the CDR3 is TGTGCCAGCAGTACAGGACAGGATATTATCTATGGCTACACCTTC. The rearrangement links TRBV28 to TRBJ1-2; 7 nucleotides align to TRBD1. CDR1 MDHEN and CDR2 SYDVKM come from the germline V gene. This CDR3 region has 15 residues. Losses at the gene ends were 5 bases for V and 4 bases for J; bases not matched to a gene: 10.

The rearrangement uses TRBV6-4 and TRBJ2-1; 9 bases agree with TRBD2. Germline V lookup: CDR1 MRHNA, CDR2 SNTAGT. There are 15 residues in the CDR3. V trimming: 0 bases; J trimming: 5 bases; junction bases outside the gene matches: 2. The CDR3 region has the DNA TGTGCCAGCAGTGACTCAGCGGGGGGCAACAATGAGCAGTTCTTC. This encodes CASSDSAGGNNEQFF.